This TCR beta chain was identified during a study of OX40 agonist ivuxolimab in advanced cancers. Study-wide background: Enrolled patients in dose escalation had cancers that were hepatocellular carcinoma, melanoma, renal cell or head and neck cancer. The study, taken as a whole, reports: Average numbers of expanded clones were greater in CD8+ T cells than in CD4+.

The method was immunoSEQ multiplex PCR; TCRdb's version includes in-frame clones alone and lacks a portion of them. The sample carries 67,000 or so clones, about 88% recorded once. Trimming at V came to 6 bases and at J to 7 bases, leaving 8 bases not matched to a gene. The germline V gene encodes CDR1 LNHDA and CDR2 SQIVND (reference sequence). The CDR3 consists of 13 residues. Details on this clone: Its antigen is not identified.

This receptor was obtained from an adult with an advanced solid tumor such as melanoma, head and neck, liver or kidney cancer. The rearrangement links TRBV19 to TRBJ1-2, with 7 positions matching TRBD1. The sample here was CD4+ or CD8+ T cells sorted from blood, taken in a trial of the OX40 agonist ivuxolimab. CDR3 residues: CASRLKGGRGYTF. The DNA for the CDR3 is TGTGCCAGTAGGCTTAAAGGGGGCCGTGGCTACACCTTC.